These 20 T cell receptor beta chains originate from one sample sequenced in a study of monozygotic twins with inflammatory bowel disease (dated by TCRdb to about 2019). Receptors were amplified or captured by 5' RACE. The listed sequencing device is Illumina HiSeq 2500. The reads underwent TCRdb reprocessing, giving one record for each CDR3 protein sequence and no DNA. The table for this sample records approximately 420,000 distinct CDR3 sequences. The ten largest account for more than 2% of the sample. Sequences were obtained from blood. All receptors come from a human donor with ulcerative colitis or Crohn's disease, or a healthy co-twin of an affected twin (not recorded which).

The chain employs TRBV20-1 and TRBJ2-3. Germline CDR1 reads DFQATT; CDR2 reads SNEGSKA (reference sequence). The CDR3 extends over 14 amino acids. CDR3 residues: CSAREGMGTDTQYF.

This chain connects TRBV30 to TRBJ2-1; absent DNA, TCRdb's TRBD2 call cannot be checked. Germline lookup yields CDR1 GTSNPN and CDR2 SVGIG (reference sequence). The CDR3 has 14 amino acids. The CDR3 region is CAWSVGLSLNEQFF. Full variable domain (rest looked up from reference TRBV30 and TRBJ2-1): SQTIHQWPATLVQPVGSPLSLECTVEGTSNPNLYWYRQAAGRGLQLLFYSVGIGQISSEVPQNLSASRPQDRQFILSSKKLLLSDSGFYLCAWSVGLSLNEQFFGPGTRLTVL.

The chain recombines TRBV7-9 with TRBJ1-1; lacking DNA, the TRBD1 call made by TCRdb goes unchecked. The CDR3 length is 14 residues. Per the germline V gene, CDR1 is SEHNR and CDR2 is FQNEAQ (reference sequence). The CDR3 region is CASSHAQGSTEAFF.

CDR3 sequence reads: CSARGEAPNEQFF. This sequence joins TRBV20-1 and TRBJ2-1; TCRdb picks TRBD2, but there is no DNA to check that call. The germline CDR1 and CDR2 sequences are DFQATT and SNEGSKA (reference sequence). The CDR3 has 13 residues.

The chain employs TRBV27 and TRBJ2-1; TCRdb's assignment of TRBD2 cannot be checked, as there is no DNA. Germline V CDR1 and CDR2: MNHEY, SMNVEV (reference sequence). CDR3 size: 16 residues. The CDR3 here is CASSLERAGIYNEQFF.

The chain links TRBV13 to TRBJ1-1; TCRdb gives TRBD1 as the D gene, but with no DNA this cannot be confirmed. Per germline, CDR1 PRHDT and CDR2 FYEKMQ (reference sequence). The CDR3 consists of 16 residues. CDR3 amino acids: CASSPSWTGVSTEAFF. Filled out from reference TRBV13 and TRBJ1-1, the complete variable domain reads AAGVIQSPRHLIKEKRETATLKCYPIPRHDTVYWYQQGPGQDPQFLISFYEKMQSDKGSIPDRFSAQQFSDYHSELNMSSLELGDSALYFCASSPSWTGVSTEAFFGQGTRLTVV.

V and J are TRBV7-2 and TRBJ2-7; TCRdb's D call, TRBD2, is unchecked because there is no DNA. Germline V gene data show CDR1 as SGHTA and CDR2 as FQGNSA. This CDR3 region has 14 residues. The CDR3 protein is CASSQAQRGGEQYF. The full variable domain, with the rest looked up from reference TRBV7-2 and TRBJ2-7, is GAGVSQSPSNKVTEKGKDVELRCDPISGHTALYWYRQSLGQGLEFLIYFQGNSAPDKSGLPSDRFSAERTGGSVSTLTIQRTQQEDSAVYLCASSQAQRGGEQYFGPGTRLTVT.

The rearrangement links TRBV12-5 to TRBJ2-1; TCRdb's assignment of TRBD2 cannot be checked, as there is no DNA. The CDR3 contains 15 residues. Germline CDR1 is LGHNT and CDR2 is FRNRAP. The CDR3 protein is CASDLAGTYNNEQFF.

The V gene is TRBV20-1, the J gene TRBJ1-5. The CDR3 is 13 amino acids. Looked up from germline, CDR1 is DFQATT and CDR2 is SNEGSKA (reference sequence). The CDR3 reads CSARVSDNQPQHF.

The chain recombines TRBV11-2 with TRBJ2-7; the TCRdb D gene call, TRBD1, has no DNA to confirm it. CDR3 length: 15 residues. Germline V gives CDR1 SGHAT, CDR2 FQNNGV. The CDR3 loop is CASSIRRDRAYEQYF.

The chain carries TRBV20-1 and TRBJ2-1; TCRdb outputs TRBD1, but without DNA this stays unchecked. The CDR3 loop spans 14 amino acids. The V gene's germline CDR1 is DFQATT and CDR2 SNEGSKA (reference sequence). CDR3 residues: CSATRGGAYNEQFF.

This chain connects TRBV29-1 to TRBJ2-1; no DNA is available, so the TRBD2 call from TCRdb remains unchecked. The CDR3 extends over 17 amino acids. The germline V gene encodes CDR1 SQVTM and CDR2 ANQGSEA. The CDR3 region is CSVQVGLAGGVYNEQFF.

This rearrangement joins TRBV7-6 to TRBJ2-3. CDR1 and CDR2 (germline): SGHVS, FNYEAQ. CDR3 length equals 15 residues. The CDR3 protein is CASSVQVPSTDTQYF.

The CDR3 sequence: CATSEYTGTNDGELFF. The rearrangement links TRBV24-1 to TRBJ2-2; the D call from TCRdb, TRBD1, cannot be confirmed without DNA. Germline CDR1 and CDR2: KGHDR and SFDVKD. There are 16 residues in the CDR3.

The chain combines TRBV5-1 with TRBJ1-4. CDR1 is SGHRS and CDR2 is YFSETQ in the germline V gene. The CDR3 covers 13 residues. The CDR3 loop reads CASSSEWVEKLFF.

The rearrangement uses TRBV3-1 and TRBJ1-2. This CDR3 spans 13 amino acids. Germline assignment: CDR1 LGHDT and CDR2 YNNKEL (reference sequence). The CDR3 protein is CASSRPGPYGYTF. The entire variable domain, with the rest obtained from reference TRBV3-1 and TRBJ1-2, is as follows: DTAVSQTPKYLVTQMGNDKSIKCEQNLGHDTMYWYKQDSKKFLKIMFSYNNKELIINETVPNRFSPKSPDKAHLNLHINSLELGDSAVYFCASSRPGPYGYTFGSGTRLTVV.

The CDR3 sequence is CASSPTGGSDGELFF. This chain uses TRBV12-3 or TRBV12-4 with TRBJ2-2; the TRBD1 assignment by TCRdb is unverifiable without DNA. CDR3 length: 15 residues.

The chain joins TRBV15 to TRBJ2-2; TCRdb gives TRBD1 as the D gene, but with no DNA this cannot be confirmed. This CDR3 has 14 amino acids. Germline CDR1 is LNHNV and CDR2 is YYDKDF (reference sequence). The CDR3 reads CATSVGRGIGELFF.

The rearrangement links TRBV7-9 to TRBJ1-1. The CDR3 has 11 residues. Germline CDR1 reads SEHNR; CDR2 reads FQNEAQ (reference sequence). The chain's CDR3 is CARSTSTEAFF.

The chain combines TRBV28 with TRBJ2-1. CDR1 is MDHEN, CDR2 SYDVKM, per germline. CDR3 length: 14 residues. CDR3 residues: CASSIDGSYNEQFF.